What follows describes a single T cell receptor (beta chain). Its antigen is not identified. Trimming stripped 6 bases from V and 8 bases from J, with 16 bases between. Per germline, CDR1 MDHEN and CDR2 SYDVKM. CDR3 size: 14 residues. This sample was taken from a study of siplizumab effects on memory and regulatory T cells. Notes on the study in general: About 75-95% of proliferating CD4+ or CD8+ clones had no assignable naive or memory phenotype. It seemed that naive T cells were more diverse than memory cells and were major contributors to the alloresponse. Unstimulated subsets accounted for the mapping of only a minor share of the clones that were alloreactive.

Only in-frame clones appear in the TCRdb table, and some are missing; sequencing was by immunoSEQ multiplex PCR. The profile shows some 97,000 clones, approximately 92% of them singletons. The material sequenced was CD4+ T cells sorted from blood. This TCR derives from a human donor in good health. The rearrangement uses TRBV28 and TRBJ1-4, with D perhaps TRBD1 (5 bases). CDR3 region: CASRRRTGGEKLFF. As DNA, the CDR3 is TGTGCCAGCAGACGACGGACCGGGGGGGAAAAACTGTTTTTT.